A single sample is the source of the 9 T cell receptor beta chains below, sequenced in a study of cytomegalovirus exposure and HLA in healthy donors. Use of 60 Vbeta and 13 Jbeta primers characterized the PCR. TCRdb's table, derived via immunoSEQ multiplex PCR, lists solely in-frame clones and lacks some. Of about 150,000 clones detected, 75% appear once; the ten largest clones hold around 1.4%. The sample taken for sequencing was PBMCs. These receptors all come from a man between 18 and 35 years old in good health and CMV-seronegative.

This sequence joins TRBV7-2 and TRBJ2-5; 12 nucleotides agree with TRBD2. The CDR3 is made up of 16 amino acids. V lost 5 bases, J lost 2 bases, and 6 bases stayed unmatched. Germline CDR1 SGHTA, CDR2 FQGNSA. CDR3 nucleotides: TGTGCCAGCAGCCTTGGACTAGCGGGACCACAAGAGACCCAGTACTTC. It specifies CASSLGLAGPQETQYF.

In its sample, this clone was seen a few times. This chain joins TRBV29-1 and TRBJ2-2; the match to TRBD1 covers 8 bases. The V and J ends lost 2 bases and 5 bases, in that order; junction bases with no gene match: 4. Germline V CDR1 and CDR2: SQVTM, ANQGSEA. This CDR3 region has 14 residues. The CDR3 protein is CSVERQGWTGELFF. CDR3 nucleotide sequence: TGCAGCGTTGAAAGACAGGGGTGGACCGGGGAGCTGTTTTTT.

The chain carries TRBV7-2 and TRBJ2-7; D is unclear. V shed 1 base and J shed 2 bases, with 6 bases lying between them. This CDR3 spans 13 amino acids. Germline V CDR1 and CDR2: SGHTA, FQGNSA. The CDR3 loop reads CASSLGRPYEQYF. Here the CDR3 DNA reads TGTGCCAGCAGCTTAGGCAGGCCCTACGAGCAGTACTTC.

This chain joins TRBV10-2 and TRBJ2-3, with 8 bases aligning to TRBD2. V shed 3 bases, J shed 5 bases, and the junction held 10 bases outside the gene matches. CDR3 length: 16 residues. Germline CDR1 reads WSHSY; CDR2 reads SAAADI. The CDR3 nucleotides read TGCGCCAGCAGTGACCCGGCGGGAGGCCGTGGAGATACGCAGTATTTT. This gives the protein CASSDPAGGRGDTQYF.

The chain links TRBV2 to TRBJ2-4, with TRBD2 matching over 13 bases. V dropped 6 bases and J dropped 13; count of bases not matched to a gene: 6. This CDR3 is built from 13 residues. The germline CDR1 and CDR2 sequences are SNHLY and FYNNEI. The CDR3 DNA sequence: TGTGCCAGCAGCCCCGGGACTAGCGGGAACCAGTACTTC. Its protein is CASSPGTSGNQYF.

In regard to this clone: The junction differs from germline at one of its ends, possibly a read error. The chain carries TRBV7-2 and TRBJ2-7; 10 bases match TRBD2. The CDR3 has 15 amino acids. The germline V gene encodes CDR1 SGHTA and CDR2 FQGNSA. The CDR3 reads CASSHTSGNSYGQYF. The CDR3 nucleotides read TGTGCCAGCAGCCATACTAGCGGGAACTCCTACGGGCAGTACTTC.

This chain connects TRBV28 to TRBJ1-5, with TRBD1 matching 10 bases. The V segment lost 5 bases and the J segment 0 bases; nucleotides outside the gene matches: 10. Germline V gives CDR1 MDHEN, CDR2 SYDVKM. The CDR3 contains 18 residues. The CDR3 spells CASSPPGQGSYSNQPQHF. The CDR3 region has the DNA TGTGCCAGCAGTCCCCCGGGACAGGGGTCTTATAGCAATCAGCCCCAGCATTTT.

The gene calls are TRBV5-8 and TRBJ2-3, with D perhaps TRBD2 (5 bases). The V gene lost 4 bases and the J gene lost 2 bases, with 17 bases spanning the gap. CDR3 length equals 16 residues. CDR1 SGHTS and CDR2 YDEGEE come from the germline V gene. DNA for the CDR3: TGTGCCAGCAGCCCCCTACTGGGAGCGATCACAGATACGCAGTATTTT. The encoded protein is CASSPLLGAITDTQYF.

This sequence joins TRBV7-2 and TRBJ1-1; 7 positions match TRBD1. After removal of 5 bases from V and 4 bases from J, the junction contained 7 bases not matched to a gene. The CDR3 has 14 amino acids. In germline, CDR1 is SGHTA, CDR2 FQGNSA. CDR3 in amino acids: CASSITGVSTEAFF. The DNA for the CDR3 is TGTGCCAGCAGCATAACAGGGGTAAGCACTGAAGCTTTCTTT.